The T cell receptor (beta chain) described here comes from a study of OX40 agonist ivuxolimab in advanced cancers. As for the study more broadly: Ivuxolimab, which targeted the costimulatory receptor OX40 (CD134), was an agonistic, fully human IgG2 monoclonal antibody. The paper reports the monotherapy dose-escalation portion (N of about 54 patients) of the phase I ivuxolimab trial. The point of sequencing TCRbeta in the periphery was to test whether ivuxolimab changed TCR sequence diversity and drove clonal T-cell expansion. Among the roughly 52 dose-escalation patients, 19 had hepatocellular carcinoma, 15 or so melanoma, 9 renal cell carcinoma and 9 head and neck cancer. Intravenous ivuxolimab was administered to patients every 2 weeks at six dose levels: 0.01, 0.1, 0.3, 1.5, 3 and 10 mg/kg. Partial responses occurred in three dose-escalation patients: two with cutaneous melanoma and one with hepatocellular carcinoma. In the dose-escalation cohort, nearly 85% of patients were male, and the mean age was 60 years with a range of roughly 20 to 79. Prior anti-PD-1, anti-PD-L1 or anti-CTLA-4 therapy was permitted, and checkpoint inhibitors had been received by roughly 40% of dose-escalation patients. The full study reports these points: After ivuxolimab, expanded clones were on average more numerous among CD8+ T cells than among CD4+ T cells. The antigen specificity of the peripheral T cells that underwent clonal expansion was not determined. Clonal expansion of both CD4+ and CD8+ blood T cells was observed from baseline to week 6 at doses 0.1 to 3.0 mg/kg. Low levels of normalized T-cell clonal expansion were also seen in some patients who did not respond. Partial responders in the 0.1-3.0 mg/kg groups had among the lowest normalized peripheral clonal expansion, especially among CD8+ T cells.

As for this clone: Its antigen has not been determined. There are no base qualities to consult, and no much larger clone falls within one base.

The trial excluded patients who had a history of autoimmune disease or were on systemic immunosuppression. In every dose cohort, peripheral blood was drawn for TCR sequencing at baseline, cycle 4 day 1, and cycle 7 day 1. Samples were obtained from an open-label, multicenter, first-in-human phase I dose-escalation trial of ivuxolimab. The trial enrolled adults with locally advanced or metastatic head and neck squamous cell, hepatocellular, melanoma or renal cell carcinoma. CD4+ and CD8+ T cells were sorted separately from peripheral blood before TCR sequencing. To sequence the TCRbeta CDR3 region, genomic DNA was isolated from the sorted cells. TCRbeta CDR3 regions were sequenced using the immunoSEQ Assay. This immuneACCESS table, as held by TCRdb, lists in-frame sequences with V and J called but not all clones. Of the missing ones, under half trace to an unresolved V gene in checked studies; the others have no known cause. Recorded for this sample are roughly 100,000 clones; roughly 90% of them occurred a single time. Together, the top ten hold roughly 0.8% of the sample.

The sequence was obtained from an adult with an advanced solid tumor such as melanoma, head and neck, liver or kidney cancer. The sequenced sample was CD4+ or CD8+ T cells sorted from blood, obtained in a trial of the OX40 agonist ivuxolimab.

The nucleotides read TGTGCCAGCAGCTTAGGGGCCGGTGAAAAACTGTTTTTT. It specifies CASSLGAGEKLFF. The V and J genes are TRBV7-9 and TRBJ1-4; a confident D gene designation cannot be given. Cut back by 1 base and 7 bases, the V and J ends lie 7 bases apart. CDR1 and CDR2 are read off the germline V gene (reference sequence) as SEHNR and FQNEAQ. Including cysteine and phenylalanine, the CDR3 has 13 amino acids. The retained sequence is limited to the CDR3, 39 bases, with the frame set at the first base.